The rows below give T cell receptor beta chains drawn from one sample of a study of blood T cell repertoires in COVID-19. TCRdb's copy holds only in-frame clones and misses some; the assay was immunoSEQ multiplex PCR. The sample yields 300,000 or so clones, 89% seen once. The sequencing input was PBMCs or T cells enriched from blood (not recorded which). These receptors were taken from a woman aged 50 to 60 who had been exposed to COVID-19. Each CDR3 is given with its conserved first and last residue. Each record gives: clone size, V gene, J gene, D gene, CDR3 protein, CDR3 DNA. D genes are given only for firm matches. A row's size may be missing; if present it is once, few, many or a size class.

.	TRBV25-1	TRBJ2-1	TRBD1	CASTTGPGGLFF	TGTGCCAGCACCACAGGACCAGGGGGCCTGTTCTTC
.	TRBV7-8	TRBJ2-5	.	CASSLSRGAAETQYF	TGTGCCAGCAGCCTTTCACGGGGGGCCGCGGAGACCCAGTACTTC
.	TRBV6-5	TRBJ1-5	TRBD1	CATELSSGGYQPQHF	TGTGCCACCGAATTGTCGTCAGGGGGGTACCAGCCCCAGCATTTT
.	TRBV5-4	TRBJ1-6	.	CASSTEGGGKNSPLHF	TGTGCCAGCAGTACCGAGGGGGGGGGAAAAAATTCACCCCTCCACTTT
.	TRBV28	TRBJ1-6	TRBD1	CASSFPEQGTSRNSPLHF	TGTGCCAGCAGTTTTCCTGAACAGGGGACCTCGAGGAATTCACCCCTCCACTTT
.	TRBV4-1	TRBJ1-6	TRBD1	CASSQEDRAPYNSPLHF	TGCGCCAGCAGCCAAGAAGACAGGGCCCCCTATAATTCACCCCTCCACTTT
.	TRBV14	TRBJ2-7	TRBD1	CASRLTGTGYEQYF	TGTGCCAGCAGGCTAACCGGGACAGGTTACGAGCAGTACTTC
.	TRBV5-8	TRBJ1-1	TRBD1	CASSRWGQGGTEAFF	TGTGCCAGCAGTCGCTGGGGACAGGGGGGGACTGAAGCTTTCTTT
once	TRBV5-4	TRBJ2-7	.	CASSPRHPGLYRDYEQYF	TGTGCCAGCAGCCCAAGGCATCCTGGACTCTACCGGGACTACGAGCAGTACTTC
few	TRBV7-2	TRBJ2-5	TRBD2	CASSAPLAGFETQYF	TGTGCCAGCAGCGCACCACTAGCGGGGTTTGAGACCCAGTACTTC
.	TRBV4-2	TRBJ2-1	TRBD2	CASSGTSGGWGEQFF	TGTGCCAGCAGCGGGACTAGCGGGGGATGGGGGGAGCAGTTCTTC
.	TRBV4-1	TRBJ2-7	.	CASSQGLGDTYEQYF	TGCGCCAGCAGCCAAGGTCTAGGGGACACCTACGAGCAGTACTTC
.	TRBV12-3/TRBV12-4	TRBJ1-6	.	CASSLGGKSPLHF	TGTGCCAGCAGTTTAGGAGGGAAATCACCCCTCCACTTT
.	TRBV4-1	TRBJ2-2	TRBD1	CASSLDRQNTGELFF	TGCGCCAGCAGCTTGGACAGGCAGAACACCGGGGAGCTGTTTTTT
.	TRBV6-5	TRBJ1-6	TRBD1	CASILRQGDSPLHF	TGTGCCAGCATTCTAAGACAGGGGGATTCACCCCTCCACTTT
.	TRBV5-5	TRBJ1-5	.	CASSRGGGVQPQHF	TGTGCCAGCAGCCGCGGCGGGGGCGTTCAGCCCCAGCATTTT
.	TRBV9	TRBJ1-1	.	CASRDRGREFNTEAFF	TGTGCCAGCAGAGACCGTGGGCGGGAGTTCAACACTGAAGCTTTCTTT
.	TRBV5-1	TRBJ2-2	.	CASSFFGENTGELFF	TGCGCCAGCAGCTTTTTCGGGGAAAACACCGGGGAGCTGTTTTTT
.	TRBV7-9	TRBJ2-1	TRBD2	CASSWAPGLAGGYNEQFF	TGTGCCAGCAGCTGGGCCCCCGGACTAGCGGGGGGTTACAATGAGCAGTTCTTC
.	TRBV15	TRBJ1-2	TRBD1	CATSREGQGARGYTF	TGTGCCACCAGCAGAGAAGGCCAGGGGGCTCGTGGCTACACCTTC
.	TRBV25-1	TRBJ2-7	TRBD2	CASSDASGGNEQYF	TGTGCCAGCAGTGACGCTAGCGGGGGGAACGAGCAGTACTTC
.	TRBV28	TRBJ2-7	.	CASRDGPGEQYF	TGTGCCAGCAGGGACGGGCCGGGGGAGCAGTACTTC
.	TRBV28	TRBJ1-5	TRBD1	CATQGGTNQPQHF	TGTGCCACCCAGGGGGGTACCAATCAGCCCCAGCATTTT
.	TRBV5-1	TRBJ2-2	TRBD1	CASTLGQGALTGELFF	TGCGCCAGCACGCTCGGACAGGGGGCATTAACCGGGGAGCTGTTTTTT
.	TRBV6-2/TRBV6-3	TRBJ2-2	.	CASSYWGLTGELFF	TGTGCCAGCAGTTACTGGGGGCTCACCGGGGAGCTGTTTTTT
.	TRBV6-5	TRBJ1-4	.	CASRTAVNEKLFF	TGTGCCAGTCGGACAGCCGTTAATGAAAAACTGTTTTTT
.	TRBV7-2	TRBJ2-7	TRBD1	CASSPQGASYEQYF	TGTGCCAGCAGCCCGCAGGGGGCCTCCTACGAGCAGTACTTC
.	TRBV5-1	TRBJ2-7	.	CASSFEVDEQYF	TGCGCCAGCAGCTTCGAGGTGGACGAGCAGTACTTC
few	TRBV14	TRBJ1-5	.	CASSQAGSQPQHF	TGTGCCAGCAGCCAAGCGGGGAGTCAGCCCCAGCATTTT
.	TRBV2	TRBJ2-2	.	CASSAEGATGELFF	TGTGCCAGCAGTGCGGAAGGGGCGACCGGGGAGCTGTTTTTT
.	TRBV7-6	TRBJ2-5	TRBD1	CASSPPTGVQETQYF	TGTGCCAGCAGCCCGCCCACAGGGGTACAAGAGACCCAGTACTTC
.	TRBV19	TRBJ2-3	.	CASSVKEPDTQYF	TGTGCCAGTAGTGTAAAAGAGCCAGATACGCAGTATTTT
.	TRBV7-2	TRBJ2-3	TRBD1	CASSLRGRNTDTQYF	TGTGCCAGCAGCTTAAGGGGGCGAAACACAGATACGCAGTATTTT
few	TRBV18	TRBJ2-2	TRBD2	CASSPDPSGDYTGELFF	TGTGCCAGCTCTCCAGATCCTAGCGGGGATTACACCGGGGAGCTGTTTTTT
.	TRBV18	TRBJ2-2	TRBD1	CASSPRTGVGELFF	TGTGCCAGCTCACCAAGGACAGGGGTCGGGGAGCTGTTTTTT
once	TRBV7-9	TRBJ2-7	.	CASSRTQVPYEQYF	TGTGCCAGCAGCCGAACGCAGGTTCCCTACGAGCAGTACTTC
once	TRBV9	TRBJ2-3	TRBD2	CASSVPGGGADTQYF	TGTGCCAGCAGCGTACCGGGAGGTGGGGCAGATACGCAGTATTTT
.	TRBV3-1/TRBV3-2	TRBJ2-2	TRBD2	CASRPTSGGSGELFF	TGTGCCAGCAGGCCGACTAGCGGGGGTTCCGGGGAGCTGTTTTTT
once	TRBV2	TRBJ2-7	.	CAIKDSDASEQYF	TGTGCCATAAAGGACTCAGACGCCAGCGAGCAGTACTTC
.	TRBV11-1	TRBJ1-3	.	CASSRWASGNTIYF	TGTGCCAGCAGTCGCTGGGCTTCCGGAAACACCATATATTTT
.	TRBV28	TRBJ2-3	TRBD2	CASSGTFIAGGTTDTQYF	TGTGCCAGCAGCGGGACCTTCATAGCGGGGGGGACCACAGATACGCAGTATTTT
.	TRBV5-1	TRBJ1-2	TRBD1	CASSLQDRGDYGYTF	TGCGCCAGCAGCTTACAGGACAGGGGGGACTATGGCTACACCTTC
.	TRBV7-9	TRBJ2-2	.	CASSFRDMYTGELFF	TGTGCCAGCAGCTTTAGGGACATGTACACCGGGGAGCTGTTTTTT
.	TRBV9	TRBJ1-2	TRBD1	CASSGKRDRNYGYTF	TGTGCCAGCAGCGGGAAAAGGGACAGGAACTATGGCTACACCTTC
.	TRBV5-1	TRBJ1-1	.	CASSNPQGRNTEAFF	TGCGCCAGCAGCAACCCTCAGGGAAGGAACACTGAAGCTTTCTTT